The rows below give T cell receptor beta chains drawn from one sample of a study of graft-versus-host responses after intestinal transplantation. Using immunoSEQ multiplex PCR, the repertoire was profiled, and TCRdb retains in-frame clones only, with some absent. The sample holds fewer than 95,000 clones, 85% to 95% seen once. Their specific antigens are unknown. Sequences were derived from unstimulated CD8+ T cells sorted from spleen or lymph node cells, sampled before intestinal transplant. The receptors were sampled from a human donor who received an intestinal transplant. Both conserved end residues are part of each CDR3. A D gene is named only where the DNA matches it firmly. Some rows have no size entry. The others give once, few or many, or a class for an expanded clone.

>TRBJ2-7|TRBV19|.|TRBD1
TGTGCCAGTAGTATCGCGGACAGGTCCTACGAGCAGTACTTC
CASSIADRSYEQYF
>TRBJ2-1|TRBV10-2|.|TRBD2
TGCGCCAGCAGGGGGATGGCGGGGGTTAACTCCTACAATGAGCAGTTCTTC
CASRGMAGVNSYNEQFF
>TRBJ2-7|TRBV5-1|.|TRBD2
TGCGCCAGCAGAGAAGGACTAGCGGGAGACTACGAGCAGTACTTC
CASREGLAGDYEQYF
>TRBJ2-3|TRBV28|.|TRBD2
TGTGCCAGCAGTGGGCCCCACATAGCGGGAGGTTCAGATACGCAGTATTTT
CASSGPHIAGGSDTQYF
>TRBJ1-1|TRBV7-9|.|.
TGTGCCAGCAGCTTAGGATACGCTCCTAGCACTGAAGCTTTCTTT
CASSLGYAPSTEAFF
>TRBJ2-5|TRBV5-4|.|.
TGTGCCAGCAGCCAGACAGGGACGGGGGAAGAGACCCAGTACTTC
CASSQTGTGEETQYF
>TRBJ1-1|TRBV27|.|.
TGTGCCAGCAGTTTAGCCCCCGGCGGAAGCACTGAAGCTTTCTTT
CASSLAPGGSTEAFF
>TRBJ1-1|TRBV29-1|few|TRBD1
TGCAGCGTTGTGGGACAGGAAGCTTTCTTT
CSVVGQEAFF
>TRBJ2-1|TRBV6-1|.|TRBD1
TGTGCCACCTCGGAAGGGGGCATGGAGCAGTTCTTC
CATSEGGMEQFF
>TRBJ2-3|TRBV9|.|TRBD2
TGTGCCAGCAGGGGAGGGACTAGCGAGGGAGATACGCAGTATTTT
CASRGGTSEGDTQYF
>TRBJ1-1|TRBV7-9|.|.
TGTGCCAGCAGCCAGGTGGGGAACACTGAAGCTTTCTTT
CASSQVGNTEAFF
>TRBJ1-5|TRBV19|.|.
TGTGCCAGTACCATATCCCCGACAGGCGGTCAGCCCCAGCATTTT
CASTISPTGGQPQHF
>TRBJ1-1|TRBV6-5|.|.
TGTGCCAGCACCCCAGCGGACGGTGAAGCTTTCTTT
CASTPADGEAFF
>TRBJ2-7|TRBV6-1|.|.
TGTGCCAGCAGTGATACCGGGACACTAACCTACGAGCAGTACTTC
CASSDTGTLTYEQYF
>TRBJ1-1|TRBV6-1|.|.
TGTGCCAGCAGTGAAGCATTCCTTCTGACAAGGAACACTGAAGCTTTCTTT
CASSEAFLLTRNTEAFF
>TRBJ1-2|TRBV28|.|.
TGTGCCAGCAGCTATCCCCCTTTTGGACAAATGGTCGATGGCTACACCTTC
CASSYPPFGQMVDGYTF
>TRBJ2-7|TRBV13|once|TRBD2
TGTGCCAGCAGCAACCCCGGACTAGCGGGCGAGCAGTACTTC
CASSNPGLAGEQYF
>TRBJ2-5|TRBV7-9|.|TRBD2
TGTGCCAGCAGCTCCTCCCTCAAAGGGACTAGCTCGACCCAAGAGACCCAGTACTTC
CASSSSLKGTSSTQETQYF
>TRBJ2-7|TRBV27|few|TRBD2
TGTGCCAGCAGTCCTAGCGGGATTGCCTACGAGCAGTACTTC
CASSPSGIAYEQYF
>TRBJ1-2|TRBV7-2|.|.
TGTGCCAGCAGCTTAAAATCCGGGACCTGGGGGGACTATGGCTACACCTTC
CASSLKSGTWGDYGYTF
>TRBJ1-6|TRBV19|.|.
TGTGCCAGTAGTCTGCAGGGGAATTCACCCCTCCACTTT
CASSLQGNSPLHF
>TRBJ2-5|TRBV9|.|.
TGTGCCAGCAGCCACGGGGGGCAGGAGACCCAGTACTTC
CASSHGGQETQYF
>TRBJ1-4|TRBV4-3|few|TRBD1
TGCGCCAGCAGCCTAGGGACAGGGGATAATGAAAAACTGTTTTTT
CASSLGTGDNEKLFF
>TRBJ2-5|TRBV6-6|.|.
TGTGCCAGCAGTTATTTAGCATCTAGCGCACAAGAGACCCAGTACTTC
CASSYLASSAQETQYF
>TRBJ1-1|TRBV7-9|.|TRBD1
TGTGCCAGCAGCTACCGGGACAGGGGTGGCACTGAAGCTTTCTTT
CASSYRDRGGTEAFF
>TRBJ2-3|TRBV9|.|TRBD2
TGTGCCAGCAGCGGGGGGACTAGCGGGGACACAGATACGCAGTATTTT
CASSGGTSGDTDTQYF
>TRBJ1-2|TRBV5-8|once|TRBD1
TGTGCCAGCAAGGACAGGGGTGCGCCAGGGGATGGCTACACCTTC
CASKDRGAPGDGYTF
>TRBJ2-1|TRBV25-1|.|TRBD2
TGTGCCAGCAGTGAATTAGACCGGACTAGGGGAGTCTATGAGCAGTTCTTC
CASSELDRTRGVYEQFF
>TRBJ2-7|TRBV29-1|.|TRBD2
TGCAGCGTCGGCGGGAGCTACGAGCAGTACTTC
CSVGGSYEQYF
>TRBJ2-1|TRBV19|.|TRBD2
TGTGCCAGTAGTCCCCCGGGGGGGAGGGCTTACAATGAGCAGTTCTTC
CASSPPGGRAYNEQFF
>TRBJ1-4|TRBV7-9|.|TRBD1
TGTGCCAGCACCGTAGGACCGATGGGACAGGCAAATGAAAAACTGTTTTTT
CASTVGPMGQANEKLFF
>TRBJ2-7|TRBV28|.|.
TGTGCGACCATACAGGGTATAACCTACGAGCAGTACTTC
CATIQGITYEQYF
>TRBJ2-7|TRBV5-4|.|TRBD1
TGTGCCAGCAGCTCAATGGGGGGACAGGGGACTTACTTC
CASSSMGGQGTYF
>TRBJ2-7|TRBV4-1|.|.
TGCGCCAGCAGTAAGGGGTTGGGACTCGGGAACGAAGGGGAGCAGTACTTC
CASSKGLGLGNEGEQYF
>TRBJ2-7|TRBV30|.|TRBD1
TGTGCCTCCGACAGGGGAGTCCATCCCGAGCAGTACTTC
CASDRGVHPEQYF
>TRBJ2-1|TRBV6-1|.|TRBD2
TGTGCCAGCAGTGACATTATGCGGGGGGAGATCAATGAGCAGTTCTTC
CASSDIMRGEINEQFF
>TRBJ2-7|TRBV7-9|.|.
TGTGCCAGCAGCTTAGCCACCGGGACTTCCTACGAGCAGTACTTC
CASSLATGTSYEQYF
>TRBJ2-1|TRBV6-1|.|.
TGTGCCAGCAGAAGTGCCGGTTACAATGAGCAGTTCTTC
CASRSAGYNEQFF
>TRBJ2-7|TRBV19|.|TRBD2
TGTGCCAGTAGTCCCACGGGACTAGGAGGCTACGAGCAGTACTTC
CASSPTGLGGYEQYF
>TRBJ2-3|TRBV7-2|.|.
TGTGCCAGCAGCTCCCGCGGCAGAATCTGGGATACGCAGTATTTT
CASSSRGRIWDTQYF
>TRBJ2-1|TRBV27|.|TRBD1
TGTGCCAGCAGGGCCCGGGACAGGGTCAATGAGCAGTTCTTC
CASRARDRVNEQFF
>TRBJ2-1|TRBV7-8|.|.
TGTGCCAGCAGCCTACCAATCCGAAGGGGGTGGAACAATGAGCAGTTCTTC
CASSLPIRRGWNNEQFF
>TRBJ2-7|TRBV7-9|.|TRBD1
TGTGCCAGCAGCGAGGGACAGCTATTCTACGAGCAGTACTTC
CASSEGQLFYEQYF
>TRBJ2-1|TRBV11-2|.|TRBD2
TGTGCCAGCAGCCAGTCAAGCGGGGGGTACAATGAGCAGTTCTTC
CASSQSSGGYNEQFF
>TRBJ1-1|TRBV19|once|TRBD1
TGTGCCAGTAGTATGGGACAGGGCGGGACTGAAGCTTTCTTT
CASSMGQGGTEAFF
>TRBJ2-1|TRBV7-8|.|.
TGTGCCAGCGGGAGGAACTACAATGAGCAGTTCTTC
CASGRNYNEQFF
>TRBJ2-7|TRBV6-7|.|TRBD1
TGTGCCAGCAGTACCAGGGACAGGGGGGACTACGAGCAGTACTTC
CASSTRDRGDYEQYF
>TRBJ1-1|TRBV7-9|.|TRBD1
TGTGCCAGCAGCTCGGATCACAGGGGATTCGCTGAAGCTTTCTTT
CASSSDHRGFAEAFF
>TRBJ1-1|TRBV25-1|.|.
TGTGCCAGCAGTGAACCCGAGGGCCAGTCAATGAACACTGAAGCTTTCTTT
CASSEPEGQSMNTEAFF
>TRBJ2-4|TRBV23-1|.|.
TGCGCCAGCAGTCCCCTCCCCCAGGGGAAGTGCCTAGCCAAAAACATTCAGTACTTC
CASSPLPQGKCLAKNIQYF
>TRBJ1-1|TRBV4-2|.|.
TGTGCCAGCAGCCAAGAAAGAGAGACTGAAGCTTTCTTT
CASSQERETEAFF
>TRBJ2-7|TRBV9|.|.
TGTGCCAGCAGCGTAGGAGGGGAGGTCGAGCAGTACTTC
CASSVGGEVEQYF
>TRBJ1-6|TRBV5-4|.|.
TGTGCCAGCAGCTTAACAGGTTCCTATTCACCCCTCCACTTT
CASSLTGSYSPLHF
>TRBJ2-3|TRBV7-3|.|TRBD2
TGTGCCAGCAGCTTAACGGGGGGGAGCACAGATACGCAGTATTTT
CASSLTGGSTDTQYF
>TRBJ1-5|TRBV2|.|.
TGTGCCAGCAGTGATCGGGGAGTTAGCAATCAGCCCCAGCATTTT
CASSDRGVSNQPQHF
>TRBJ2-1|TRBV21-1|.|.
TGTGCCAGCAGCCAGATACCAACGTTCTTC
CASSQIPTFF
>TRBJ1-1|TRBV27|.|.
TGTGCCAGCAGTTTACGGTCCACAGCCTCCACTGAAGCTTTCTTT
CASSLRSTASTEAFF